This T cell receptor beta chain was found in a study of early T cells in non-severe SARS-CoV-2 infection. Across the whole study: Sequencing targeted bulk RNA from unsorted whole blood, leaving chains unpaired.

This clonotype was observed many times. TCRdb re-analysed the 5' RACE reads in MiXCR, keeping a single row per CDR3 protein. The sample carries about 55,000 distinct CDR3 sequences, around 13% recorded once. This material consisted of whole blood, taken at baseline. The sequence derives from an adult who was a healthcare worker with PCR-confirmed SARS-CoV-2 infection or an uninfected control (not recorded which).

In DNA, the CDR3 is TGTGCCAGCAGTTTAAGACAGGGTTGGGAAGCTTTCTTT. This encodes CASSLRQGWEAFF. The chain couples TRBV27 to TRBJ1-1; 7 nucleotides align to TRBD1. Trimming at V came to 2 bases and at J to 8 bases, leaving 5 bases not matched to a gene. The CDR3 extends over 13 amino acids. The germline CDR1 and CDR2 sequences are MNHEY and SMNVEV (reference sequence).